This T cell receptor (beta chain) was obtained from a study of T cell repertoires in cytomegalovirus infection. Germline V gene data show CDR1 as MNHEY and CDR2 as SMNVEV (reference sequence). The CDR3 spans 14 residues. Deletions cut 4 bases from V and 7 bases from J, with 16 bases between. From the reads, TCRdb called clonotypes with MiXCR, one entry per CDR3 protein. The data hold approximately 700,000 distinct CDR3 sequences, with roughly 36% observed a single time. The chain carries TRBV27 and TRBJ1-1, with a weak D call TRBD1 (6 bases). The receptor's source is a human donor in good health (CMV status not recorded). Some clones in this sample may be carry-over from other donors' samples. The sample was PBMCs. CDR3 bases: TGTGCCAGCAGTTCCGACAGGAGGGTTCTTGAAGCTTTCTTT. It codes for CASSSDRRVLEAFF.